This record concerns one T cell receptor (beta chain) sequence. The antigen it recognizes is unknown. Base qualities are missing; no much larger clone stands one base away. This record belongs to a study of T cells in narcolepsy listed by TCRdb under 2018. About the full investigation: The study enrolled patients with narcolepsy type 1 or type 2 (NT1, NT2) together with healthy control donors. The study used TCR Vbeta sequencing to track clonotypes in blood and CSF while looking for autoreactive T cells in narcolepsy patients that target self-antigens of hypocretin neurons (hypocretin, TRIB2).

Library preparation was by the immunoSEQ multiplex PCR assay. TCRdb took over this immuneACCESS table, retaining in-frame rearrangements with V and J assigned. Such tables are incomplete; in checked studies, under half of the missing clones stem from an unresolved V gene, and the remainder is unexplained. Counted in this sample were roughly 34,000 clones; approximately 86% of them appeared once. About 0.79% of the sample lies in the top ten. CDR1 and CDR2 (MNHNY, SVGAGI) derive from the germline V gene (reference sequence). Measured from the cysteine to the phenylalanine, the CDR3 is 12 residues long. Of all the DNA, just the CDR3 is kept, 36 bases in frame from base 1. The germline ends are 16 bases apart after V is trimmed by 7 bases and J by 10 bases. Summary of the overall study and its limitations: Certain blood memory CD4+ repertoires from patients and controls had no sequences that matched autoreactive T cell clones. In plots comparing CSF and blood CD4+ T cell clonotypes from the same patient, HCRT-specific and TRIB2-specific autoreactive clonotypes were highlighted. According to the report, autoreactive clonotypes were detected serially in the blood of the same patients and of different patients, but not in healthy controls. Numbers of sequenced blood memory CD4+ clonotypes were comparable, with averages of approximately 39,000 in patients and roughly 33,000 in controls.

For TCR Vbeta sequencing, memory CD4+ T cells were sorted ex vivo from the peripheral blood of both healthy controls and narcolepsy patients. The clonotype was recovered from a human donor with narcolepsy. The rearrangement joined TRBV6-6 to TRBJ1-2, with a tentative D gene TRBD1 over 5 matching bases. Source material: CD45RA- memory CD4+ T cells from PBMCs. Sample cell subset or site, as interpreted from the label and publication: memory T cells sorted ex vivo from peripheral blood. The CDR3 amino acid sequence is: CASTPTGTSYTF. The sequenced DNA is TGTGCCAGCACTCCGACTGGGACCTCCTACACCTTC.